Given below is one TCR beta chain in context. Its antigen is currently not known. No qualities accompany the bases; no much larger clone lies one base away. According to the germline V gene, CDR1 reads SGHAT and CDR2 reads FQNNGV. The CDR3 starts with the cysteine, ends with the phenylalanine, and has 15 residues. Kept here is only the CDR3 DNA, which spans 45 bases and is read in frame from base 1. V is trimmed back by 4 bases and J by 4 bases, and the junction contains 7 bases that no gene match accounts for. This specimen comes from a study of Ad26.COV2.S vaccination and SARS-CoV-2 variants (dated by TCRdb to about 2021). Concerning the study at large: Vaccine-arm donors came from COV1001, a multicentre, randomized, double-blind, placebo-controlled phase I-IIa trial of Ad26.COV2.S in healthy adults. Dosing of Ad26.COV2.S was intramuscular, at either 5x10^10 or 1x10^11 viral particles, delivered as one shot or as two shots spaced 56 days apart. TCRbeta repertoire sequencing served as the tool for gauging how specific and how broad the SARS-CoV-2-reactive T cell receptors were following Ad26.COV2.S vaccination. A total of approximately 32 samples were included in the TCR-sequenced set, comprising roughly 19 Ad26.COV2.S vaccine recipients, 5 placebo recipients and 8 SARS-CoV-2 convalescent individuals. Trial participants were randomized into five groups of five, in which low-dose or high-dose Ad26.COV2.S was given once or twice, or placebo was given on both occasions. Blinding of investigators to trial group allocation was maintained during experiments and outcome assessment.

What the research found in general, with its limitations: The authors noted that total T cell responses may have been underestimated by the TCR breadth and depth analyses. After vaccination, spike-specific CD8+ and CD4+ T cell responses were reported to show substantial breadth. The study was not powered to compare responses between vaccine doses or regimens. Compared with placebo recipients, Ad26.COV2.S recipients showed higher spike-specific TCR breadth (P = 0.0014). Non-spike TCR breadth was comparable between vaccine and placebo recipients, consistent with the vaccine containing only spike.

The immunoSEQ Assay was used to sequence TCRbeta CDR3 regions. After extraction, genomic DNA underwent amplification by bias-controlled multiplex PCR, followed by high-throughput sequencing. For the original study's pipeline: To quantify the absolute abundance of every unique TCRbeta CDR3 region, sequences were collapsed and filtered. T cell fraction was estimated by normalizing TCRbeta template counts to usable DNA, with usable DNA measured through amplification of reference genes found in all nucleated cells. Repertoire TCRs were annotated as SARS-CoV-2-specific by exact matching of V gene, CDR3 amino acid sequence and J gene to a known reactive TCR set. The reference SARS-CoV-2 TCR set was derived from MIRA and filtered for enrichment in COVID-19-positive ImmuneCODE repertoires, a step that removed public or cross-reactive TCRs. Using the MIRA antigens, annotated TCRs were further analysed by specific ORF or by position within an ORF. Breadth was defined as the number of annotated unique rearrangements divided by the total number of unique productive rearrangements, and depth was defined as the summed frequency of the annotated unique rearrangements. Group comparisons of TCR breadth used two-sided Wilcoxon rank-sum tests. Not all clones reach the TCRdb copy of this immuneACCESS table, which keeps in-frame sequences only. Checked studies attribute under half of the gap to unresolved V genes and leave the rest unexplained. The V and J calls and clone size are taken from that table; D and trimming were inferred from the DNA. The sample table records about 680,000 clones; 89% of these occur just once. The biggest ten clones account for approximately 1.5% of the sample.

In light of the paper, this sample's treatment or condition label describes: roughly 19 received Ad26.COV2.S at low or high dose, single or two shots; roughly 5 received placebo; per-sample allocation not given. For vaccine and placebo recipients, repertoires were sequenced using samples collected on day 63 after the first injection. In Cohort 1b, 25 adults aged 18-55 years were enrolled at a single site in Boston, USA, between 29 July and 7 August 2020. Ad26.COV2.S was a replication-incompetent adenovirus type 26 vector expressing a prefusion-stabilized SARS-CoV-2 spike protein from the original Wuhan strain.

Sequenced here: peripheral blood, sampled in a trial of Ad26.COV2.S vaccine versus placebo. The clonotype originates from a person between 18 and 65 years old who received the Ad26.COV2.S COVID-19 vaccine or a placebo. This receptor chain uses TRBV11-2 and TRBJ2-7; 10 central bases correspond to TRBD1. The bases are TGTGCCAGCAGCTGGGGACAGGGGATAGGATACGAGCAGTACTTC. Its amino acids are CASSWGQGIGYEQYF.